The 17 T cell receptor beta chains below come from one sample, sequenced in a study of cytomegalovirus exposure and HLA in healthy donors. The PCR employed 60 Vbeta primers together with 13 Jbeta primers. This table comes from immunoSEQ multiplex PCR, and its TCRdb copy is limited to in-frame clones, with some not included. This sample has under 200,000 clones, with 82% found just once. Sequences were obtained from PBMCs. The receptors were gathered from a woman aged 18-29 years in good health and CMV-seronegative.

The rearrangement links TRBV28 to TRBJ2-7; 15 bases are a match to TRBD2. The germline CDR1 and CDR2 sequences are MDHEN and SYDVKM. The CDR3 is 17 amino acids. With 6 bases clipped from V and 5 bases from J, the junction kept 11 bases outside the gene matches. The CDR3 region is CASSSGLAGGPQDEQYF. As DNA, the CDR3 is TGTGCCAGCAGCTCAGGACTAGCGGGAGGGCCTCAGGACGAGCAGTACTTC.

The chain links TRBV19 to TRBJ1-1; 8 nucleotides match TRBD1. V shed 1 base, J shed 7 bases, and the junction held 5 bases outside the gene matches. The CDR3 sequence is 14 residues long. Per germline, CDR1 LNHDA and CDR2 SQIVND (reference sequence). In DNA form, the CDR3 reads TGTGCCAGTAGTATAGCGGGCGGACAGGGTGAAGCTTTCTTT. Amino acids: CASSIAGGQGEAFF. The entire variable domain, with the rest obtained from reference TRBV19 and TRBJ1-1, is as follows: DGGITQSPKYLFRKEGQNVTLSCEQNLNHDAMYWYRQDPGQGLRLIYYSQIVNDFQKGDIAEGYSVSREKKESFPLTVTSAQKNPTAFYLCASSIAGGQGEAFFGQGTRLTVV.

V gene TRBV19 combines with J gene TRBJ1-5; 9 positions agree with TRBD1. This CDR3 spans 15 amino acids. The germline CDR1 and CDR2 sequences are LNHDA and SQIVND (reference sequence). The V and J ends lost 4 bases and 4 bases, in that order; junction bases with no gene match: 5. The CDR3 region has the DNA TGTGCCAGTAGTAGAAGACAGGGGGGGAATCAGCCCCAGCATTTT. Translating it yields CASSRRQGGNQPQHF.

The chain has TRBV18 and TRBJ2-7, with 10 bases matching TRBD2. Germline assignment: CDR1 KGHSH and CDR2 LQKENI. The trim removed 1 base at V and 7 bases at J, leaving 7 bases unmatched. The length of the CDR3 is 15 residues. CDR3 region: CASSPQREGLGEQYV. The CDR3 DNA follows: TGTGCCAGCTCACCACAGCGGGAGGGCCTGGGGGAGCAGTACGTC.

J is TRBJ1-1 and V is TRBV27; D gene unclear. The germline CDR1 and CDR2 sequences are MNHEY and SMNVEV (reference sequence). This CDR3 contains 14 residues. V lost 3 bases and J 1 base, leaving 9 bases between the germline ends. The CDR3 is CASSLQRENTEAFF. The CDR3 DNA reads TGTGCCAGCAGTTTGCAGCGGGAGAACACTGAAGCTTTCTTT.

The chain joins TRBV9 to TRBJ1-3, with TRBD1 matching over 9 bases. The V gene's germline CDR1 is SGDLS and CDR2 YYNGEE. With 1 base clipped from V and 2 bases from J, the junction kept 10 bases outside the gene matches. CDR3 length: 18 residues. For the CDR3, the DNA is TGTGCCAGCAGCGTATGGGTCGCACAGGGGGCAACTGGAAACACCATATATTTT. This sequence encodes CASSVWVAQGATGNTIYF.

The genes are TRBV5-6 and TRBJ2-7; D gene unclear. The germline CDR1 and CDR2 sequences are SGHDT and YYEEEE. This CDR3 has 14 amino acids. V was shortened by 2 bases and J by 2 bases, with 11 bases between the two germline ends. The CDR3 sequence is CASSFQYRTYEQYF. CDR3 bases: TGTGCCAGCAGCTTTCAATACAGAACCTACGAGCAGTACTTC.

The chain's CDR3 is CASSFPSGRAIGELFF. DNA of the CDR3: TGTGCCAGCAGTTTTCCCAGCGGGAGGGCGATCGGGGAGCTGTTTTTT. J is TRBJ2-2 and V is TRBV28; 10 bases line up with TRBD2. The J segment lost 7 bases and the V segment lost 3 bases, leaving 8 bases of the junction unmatched. The CDR3 totals 16 residues. CDR1 and CDR2 (germline): MDHEN, SYDVKM.

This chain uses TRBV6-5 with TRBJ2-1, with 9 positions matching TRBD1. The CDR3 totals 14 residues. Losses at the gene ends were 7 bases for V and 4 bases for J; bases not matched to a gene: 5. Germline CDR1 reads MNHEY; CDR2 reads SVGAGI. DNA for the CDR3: TGTGCCAGCAAAAAGGGACAGGGATACAATGAGCAGTTCTTC. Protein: CASKKGQGYNEQFF.

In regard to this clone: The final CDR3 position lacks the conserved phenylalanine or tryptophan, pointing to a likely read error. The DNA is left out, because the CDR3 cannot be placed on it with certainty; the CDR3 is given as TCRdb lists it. The chain's CDR3 is CASSQSGGTGHLR. V is TRBV23-1 and J is TRBJ2-6; TRBD1, the table's D call, was not compared with the DNA. TRBV23-1 is filed as an ORF, its function uncertain. The CDR3 is 13 residues long, ends included.

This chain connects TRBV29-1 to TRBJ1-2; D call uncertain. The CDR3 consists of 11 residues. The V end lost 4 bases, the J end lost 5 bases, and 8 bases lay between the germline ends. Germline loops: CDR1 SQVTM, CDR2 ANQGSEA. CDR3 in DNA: TGCAGCGTTGCAACGACTTATGGCTACACCTTC. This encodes CSVATTYGYTF. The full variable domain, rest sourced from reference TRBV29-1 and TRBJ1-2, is SAVISQKPSRDICQRGTSLTIQCQVDSQVTMMFWYRQQPGQSLTLIATANQGSEATYESGFVIDKFPISRPNLTFSTLTVSNMSPEDSSIYLCSVATTYGYTFGSGTRLTVV.

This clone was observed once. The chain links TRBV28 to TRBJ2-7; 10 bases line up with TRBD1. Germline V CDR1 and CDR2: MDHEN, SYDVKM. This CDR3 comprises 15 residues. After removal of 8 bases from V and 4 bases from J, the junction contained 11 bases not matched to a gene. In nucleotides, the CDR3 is TGTGCCAGCCTGGAAGCCGGGACAGGGGATTACGAGCAGTACTTC. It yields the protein CASLEAGTGDYEQYF.

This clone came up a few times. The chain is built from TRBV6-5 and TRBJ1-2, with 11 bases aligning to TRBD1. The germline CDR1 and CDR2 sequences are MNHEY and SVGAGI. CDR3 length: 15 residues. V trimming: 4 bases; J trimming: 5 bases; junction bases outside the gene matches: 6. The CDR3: CASSSGQGGGYGYTF. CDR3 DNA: TGTGCCAGCAGTTCGGGACAGGGGGGCGGGTATGGCTACACCTTC.

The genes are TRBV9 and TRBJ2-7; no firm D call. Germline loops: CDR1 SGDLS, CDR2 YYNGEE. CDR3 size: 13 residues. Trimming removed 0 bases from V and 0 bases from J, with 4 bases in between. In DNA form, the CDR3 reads TGTGCCAGCAGCGTAGCCTCCTCCTACGAGCAGTACTTC. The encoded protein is CASSVASSYEQYF.

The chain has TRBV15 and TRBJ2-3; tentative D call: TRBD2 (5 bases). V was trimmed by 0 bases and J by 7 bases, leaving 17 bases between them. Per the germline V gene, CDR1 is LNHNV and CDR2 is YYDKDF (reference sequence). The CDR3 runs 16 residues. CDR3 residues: CATSRDREGFGNTQYF. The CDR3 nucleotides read TGTGCCACCAGCAGAGATCGAGAGGGCTTCGGGAATACGCAGTATTTT.

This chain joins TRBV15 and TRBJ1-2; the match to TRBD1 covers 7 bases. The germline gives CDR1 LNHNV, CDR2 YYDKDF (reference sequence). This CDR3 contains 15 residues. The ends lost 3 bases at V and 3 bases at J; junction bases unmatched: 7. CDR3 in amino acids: CATSSLGQDYYGYTF. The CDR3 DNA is TGTGCCACCAGCAGCCTAGGACAGGACTACTATGGCTACACCTTC.

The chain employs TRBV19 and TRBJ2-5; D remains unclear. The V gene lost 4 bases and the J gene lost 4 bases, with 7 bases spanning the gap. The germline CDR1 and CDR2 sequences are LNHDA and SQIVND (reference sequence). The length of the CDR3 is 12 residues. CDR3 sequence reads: CASSTTVETQYF. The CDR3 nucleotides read TGTGCCAGTAGTACGACTGTAGAGACCCAGTACTTC.